The 30 T cell receptor beta chains presented below share a single source sample, sequenced in a study of blood T cell repertoires in COVID-19. Some clones are missing from TCRdb's copy, which holds only in-frame ones; the method was immunoSEQ multiplex PCR. This table has tens of thousands of clones, around 90% appearing once. The sequenced material came from peripheral blood. These receptors all come from a male donor with acute or convalescent COVID-19.

This chain joins TRBV25-1 and TRBJ2-5; 8 bases fit TRBD2. Germline-derived CDR1 and CDR2 are MGHDK and SYGVNS. This CDR3 spans 14 amino acids. After removal of 6 bases from V and 5 bases from J, the junction contained 8 bases not matched to a gene. The CDR3 region is CASRSAGVGETQYF. CDR3 DNA: TGTGCCAGCAGGTCAGCGGGGGTAGGGGAGACCCAGTACTTC.

The chain links TRBV6-1 to TRBJ2-1, with D perhaps TRBD1 (6 bases). This CDR3 contains 15 residues. Germline-derived CDR1 and CDR2 are MNHNS and SASEGT. V was shortened by 6 bases and J by 8 bases, with 20 bases between the two germline ends. The CDR3 nucleotides read TGTGCCAGCAGCCAGGACTTCCCCCCAGGGGATGAGCAGTTCTTC. Its protein is CASSQDFPPGDEQFF.

The chain employs TRBV6-5 and TRBJ2-1, with D tentatively TRBD1 (6 bases). The V gene lost 6 bases and the J gene lost 3 bases, with 15 bases spanning the gap. Germline values: CDR1 MNHEY, CDR2 SVGAGI. There are 15 residues in the CDR3. The CDR3 loop is CASSRTGTSYNEQFF. The CDR3 coding sequence is TGTGCCAGCAGCCGTACCGGGACAAGCTACAATGAGCAGTTCTTC.

The gene calls are TRBV4-2 and TRBJ2-1, with 9 bases that match TRBD1. CDR3 length: 16 residues. Germline CDR1 LGHNA, CDR2 YNFKEQ. V dropped 0 bases and J dropped 7; count of bases not matched to a gene: 7. The CDR3 here is CASSQDYRGHENEQFF. In DNA, the CDR3 is TGTGCCAGCAGCCAAGATTACAGGGGGCATGAGAATGAGCAGTTCTTC.

This clone turned up a few times. The rearrangement uses TRBV19 and TRBJ1-3; possible D gene TRBD1, 5 bases. Germline CDR1 LNHDA, CDR2 SQIVND (reference sequence). Trimming took 7 bases from V and 0 from J, leaving 7 bases between them. This CDR3 is built from 13 residues. CDR3 sequence reads: CASKTVSGNTIYF. CDR3 bases: TGTGCCAGTAAGACAGTCTCTGGAAACACCATATATTTT.

This chain uses TRBV5-1 with TRBJ1-2; D remains unclear. This CDR3 has 13 residues. V was pared by 5 bases and J by 0 bases, with 8 bases between. The germline V gene has CDR1 SGHRS and CDR2 YFSETQ. CDR3 nucleotide sequence: TGCGCCAGCAGGGAGGGAGCTAACTATGGCTACACCTTC. Encoded protein: CASREGANYGYTF.

The rearrangement links TRBV6-5 to TRBJ2-7, with 9 bases that match TRBD2. Germline assignment: CDR1 MNHEY and CDR2 SVGAGI. The V segment lost 6 bases and the J segment 4 bases; nucleotides outside the gene matches: 7. CDR3 length: 14 residues. The CDR3 loop reads CASRSGTSFYEQYF. The DNA of the CDR3 is TGTGCCAGCAGATCCGGGACTAGCTTTTACGAGCAGTACTTC.

The genes are TRBV5-4 and TRBJ2-1; 7 nucleotides line up with TRBD2. Losses at the gene ends were 2 bases for V and 0 bases for J; bases not matched to a gene: 11. The germline CDR1 and CDR2 sequences are SGHNT and YYREEE (reference sequence). The CDR3 length is 18 residues. CDR3: CASSFGVGGGSSYNEQFF. The CDR3 nucleotides read TGTGCCAGCAGCTTTGGGGTGGGCGGGGGTAGCTCCTACAATGAGCAGTTCTTC.

This clone was seen only once. V usage is TRBV2 and J usage is TRBJ1-1; D gene uncertain. The V gene's germline CDR1 is SNHLY and CDR2 FYNNEI. This CDR3 is 14 amino acids long. Trimming left V 5 bases short and J 1 base short, with 11 bases between. DNA for the CDR3: TGTGCCAGCAGTCCTACCCGAGGGAACACTGAAGCTTTCTTT. It encodes CASSPTRGNTEAFF.

This clone was found once. This chain connects TRBV4-1 to TRBJ2-7; 7 nucleotides line up with TRBD2. The CDR3 runs to 15 residues. V dropped 3 bases and J dropped 2; count of bases not matched to a gene: 7. Germline V gives CDR1 MGHRA, CDR2 YSYEKL. CDR3 nucleotides: TGCGCCAGCAGCCAGAATAGCGGGTCCCCCTACGAGCAGTACTTC. It encodes CASSQNSGSPYEQYF.

The CDR3 DNA sequence: TGTGCCAGCAGCCAAGATTTTATCGGGAATTCACCCCTCCACTTT. Its translation is CASSQDFIGNSPLHF. This chain uses TRBV3-1 (or the pseudogene TRBV3-2) with TRBJ1-6; D ambiguous. Germline lookup yields CDR1 LGHDT and CDR2 YNNKEL (reference sequence). CDR3 length: 15 residues. V was pared by 0 bases and J by 7 bases, with 10 bases between.

The chain has TRBV2 and TRBJ1-2; D is uncertain. Germline V lookup: CDR1 SNHLY, CDR2 FYNNEI. The V end was cut by 6 bases, the J end by 7 bases, with 15 bases between. The CDR3 consists of 13 residues. This CDR3 is CASRETEEGGYTF. As DNA, the CDR3 is TGTGCCAGCAGGGAGACCGAAGAGGGTGGCTACACCTTC.

The genes are TRBV2 and TRBJ2-3; D is possibly TRBD2 (5 bases). From germline, CDR1 is SNHLY and CDR2 FYNNEI. V was shortened by 4 bases and J by 2 bases, with 16 bases between the two germline ends. The CDR3 extends over 16 amino acids. CDR3 in amino acids: CASSALGLGDTDTQYF. The CDR3 DNA reads as TGTGCCAGCAGTGCCCTCGGACTGGGAGACACAGATACGCAGTATTTT.

This clone was recorded a few times. The V gene is TRBV5-6, the J gene TRBJ1-3; D unresolved. Germline CDR1 SGHDT, CDR2 YYEEEE. The CDR3 totals 16 residues. Trimming took 0 bases from V and 0 from J, leaving 10 bases between them. CDR3 nucleotides: TGTGCCAGCAGCTTGGGTTCGGGGAACTCTGGAAACACCATATATTTT. Encoded protein: CASSLGSGNSGNTIYF.

The chain joins TRBV7-8 to TRBJ2-1; the match to TRBD2 covers 12 bases. Germline CDR1 is SGHVS and CDR2 is FQNEAQ. The ends lost 4 bases at V and 5 bases at J; junction bases unmatched: 9. This CDR3 is 17 amino acids long. In DNA, the CDR3 is TGTGCCAGCAGCTCAGAATCCGGGACTAGCGGGCACAATGAGCAGTTCTTC. The encoded protein is CASSSESGTSGHNEQFF.

The genes are TRBV28 and TRBJ2-6, with a possible D match to TRBD1 (6 bases). The CDR3 length is 15 residues. The germline V gene encodes CDR1 MDHEN and CDR2 SYDVKM. Trimming shortened V by 4 bases and J by 2 bases, and 9 bases separated the two germline ends. The DNA for the CDR3 is TGTGCCAGCAGTTCCAACAGGGCTGGGGCCAACGTCCTGACTTTC. Translating gives CASSSNRAGANVLTF.

This rearrangement joins TRBV6-5 to TRBJ1-5, with 7 positions matching TRBD1. This CDR3 has 15 residues. The V segment lost 6 bases and the J segment 7 bases; nucleotides outside the gene matches: 12. In germline, CDR1 is MNHEY, CDR2 SVGAGI. The CDR3 loop is CASSAQGVNDQPQHF. DNA for the CDR3: TGTGCCAGCAGCGCTCAGGGGGTGAACGACCAGCCCCAGCATTTT.

Only one count was recorded for this clone. The gene calls are TRBV2 and TRBJ2-3; TRBD1 is a possible D gene (6 bases). Germline assignment: CDR1 SNHLY and CDR2 FYNNEI. V lost 4 bases and J 4 bases, leaving 9 bases between the germline ends. The CDR3 spans 13 residues. The CDR3 sequence: CASSAGAPDTQYF. CDR3 nucleotides: TGTGCCAGCAGTGCAGGGGCCCCAGATACGCAGTATTTT.

The chain is built from TRBV5-4 and TRBJ2-7; weak D call: TRBD1 (6 bases). The V gene lost 3 bases and the J gene lost 6 bases, with 13 bases spanning the gap. CDR1 is SGHNT, CDR2 YYREEE, per germline (reference sequence). CDR3 length: 13 amino acids. Here the CDR3 DNA reads TGTGCCAGCAGCTCCCCAGGGGTGGTCGAGCAGTACTTC. Translating it yields CASSSPGVVEQYF.

The rearrangement joins TRBV24-1 to TRBJ1-5; possible D gene TRBD1, 5 bases. Germline loops: CDR1 KGHDR, CDR2 SFDVKD. The CDR3 extends over 15 amino acids. V lost 5 bases and J 4 bases, leaving 14 bases between the germline ends. Here the CDR3 DNA reads TGTGCCACCAGTGGGGGGGGGTCGGCGAATCAGCCCCAGCATTTT. Translated: CATSGGGSANQPQHF.

The chain couples TRBV7-6 to TRBJ2-2; 7 nucleotides align to TRBD1. The CDR3 runs 16 residues. After removal of 5 bases from V and 4 bases from J, the junction contained 10 bases not matched to a gene. Germline-derived CDR1 and CDR2 are SGHVS and FNYEAQ. The DNA for the CDR3 is TGTGCCAGCAGCAGACCACGACAGGGCGGCACCGGGGAGCTGTTTTTT. Translated: CASSRPRQGGTGELFF.

The V gene is TRBV3-1 (or the pseudogene TRBV3-2), the J gene TRBJ2-1; 13 bases align to TRBD2. The CDR3 is 16 amino acids. Germline loops: CDR1 LGHDT, CDR2 YNNKEL (reference sequence). Germline trimming cut 3 bases from V and 7 bases from J; bases unmatched to any gene: 6. CDR3 in amino acids: CASSQGMGLAGNEQFF. CDR3 nucleotide sequence: TGTGCCAGCAGCCAGGGGATGGGACTAGCGGGGAATGAGCAGTTCTTC.

The rearrangement links TRBV6-5 to TRBJ2-2, with 9 bases identical to TRBD1. The CDR3 has 15 amino acids. CDR1 and CDR2 (germline): MNHEY, SVGAGI. Trimming took 11 bases from V and 0 from J; bases not matched to a gene: 7. The DNA for the CDR3 is TGTGCCCTTAGGGACAGGGCCTCGAACACCGGGGAGCTGTTTTTT. It yields the protein CALRDRASNTGELFF.

J is TRBJ2-7 and V is TRBV14, with D maybe TRBD2 (6 bases). In germline, CDR1 is SGHDN, CDR2 FVKESK. This CDR3 is built from 13 residues. The V end lost 7 bases, the J end lost 3 bases, and 13 bases lay between the germline ends. CDR3 in amino acids: CASNSYGGYEQYF. Here the CDR3 DNA reads TGTGCCAGCAACTCTTACGGGGGCTACGAGCAGTACTTC.

The gene calls are TRBV10-3 and TRBJ1-3, with D perhaps TRBD1 (6 bases). Germline CDR1 is ENHRY and CDR2 is SYGVKD. The CDR3 is 17 residues long. The V end was cut by 5 bases, the J end by 0 bases, with 17 bases between. The CDR3 here is CAISSRTENYSGNTIYF. The CDR3 DNA follows: TGTGCCATCAGTTCCCGGACAGAAAATTACTCTGGAAACACCATATATTTT.

V and J are TRBV6-5 and TRBJ1-1; weak D call: TRBD1 (5 bases). The CDR3 runs to 12 residues. CDR1 is MNHEY, CDR2 SVGAGI, per germline. Trimming removed 7 bases from V and 10 bases from J, with 16 bases in between. DNA of the CDR3: TGTGCCAGCAACCCCCAGCGGGGCAGAGCTTTCTTT. Translated: CASNPQRGRAFF.

The chain carries TRBV19 and TRBJ1-4, with 8 bases aligning to TRBD1. J gave up 6 bases and V 5 bases, and 5 bases lay outside the gene matches. CDR3 length: 14 residues. Germline V CDR1 and CDR2: LNHDA, SQIVND (reference sequence). CDR3 in amino acids: CASSVGQGDEKLFF. The CDR3 nucleotides read TGTGCCAGTAGTGTCGGACAGGGAGATGAAAAACTGTTTTTT.

The chain is built from TRBV3-1 (or the pseudogene TRBV3-2) and TRBJ2-5; D remains unclear. The CDR3 is made up of 15 amino acids. V lost 0 bases and J lost 5, with 13 bases in between. From germline, CDR1 is LGHDT and CDR2 YNNKEL (reference sequence). CDR3 sequence (DNA): TGTGCCAGCAGCCAAGATCGGCGGCAGAAGGAGACCCAGTACTTC. Amino acids: CASSQDRRQKETQYF.

The sample holds one count of this clone. As DNA, the CDR3 is TGTGCCAGCAGCTACCGGGACTGGCCCCAAGAGACCCAGTACTTC. Protein: CASSYRDWPQETQYF. This chain links TRBV11-2 with TRBJ2-5; D perhaps matches TRBD2 (6 bases). There are 15 residues in the CDR3. Germline CDR1 reads SGHAT; CDR2 reads FQNNGV. V was shortened by 4 bases and J by 1 base, with 13 bases between the two germline ends.

Only one count was recorded for this clone. The chain employs TRBV9 and TRBJ2-3; 8 bases line up with TRBD2. CDR3 length: 15 residues. The V gene's germline CDR1 is SGDLS and CDR2 YYNGEE. The trim removed 2 bases at V and 1 base at J, leaving 3 bases unmatched. Here the CDR3 reads CASSVRGAGTDTQYF. For the CDR3, the DNA is TGTGCCAGCAGCGTGCGGGGGGCTGGCACAGATACGCAGTATTTT.